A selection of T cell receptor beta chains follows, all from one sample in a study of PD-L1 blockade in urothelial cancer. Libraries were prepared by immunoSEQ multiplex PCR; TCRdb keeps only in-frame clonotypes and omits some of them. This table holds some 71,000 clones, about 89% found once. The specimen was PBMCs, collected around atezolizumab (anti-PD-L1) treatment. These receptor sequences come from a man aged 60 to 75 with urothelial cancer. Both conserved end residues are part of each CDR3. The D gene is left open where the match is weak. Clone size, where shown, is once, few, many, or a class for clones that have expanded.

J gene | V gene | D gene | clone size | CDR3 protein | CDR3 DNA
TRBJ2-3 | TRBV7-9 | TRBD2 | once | CASSLVLAGADTQYF | TGTGCCAGCAGCTTAGTCCTAGCGGGGGCAGATACGCAGTATTTT
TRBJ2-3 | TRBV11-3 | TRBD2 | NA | CASRVGGDTDTQYF | TGTGCCAGCAGGGTCGGGGGGGATACAGATACGCAGTATTTT
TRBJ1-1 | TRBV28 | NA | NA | CASSSTLSGGHTEAFF | TGTGCCAGCAGTTCTACCCTATCGGGGGGGCACACTGAAGCTTTCTTT
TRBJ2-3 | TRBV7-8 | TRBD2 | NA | CASSPLVSGNSQAQYF | TGTGCCAGCAGCCCTCTGGTTAGCGGGAATTCTCAGGCGCAGTATTTT
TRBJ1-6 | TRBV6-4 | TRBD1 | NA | CASSEDRDNSPLHF | TGTGCCAGCAGTGAGGACAGGGATAATTCACCCCTCCACTTT
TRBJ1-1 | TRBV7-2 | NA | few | CASSPGSYTEAFF | TGTGCCAGCAGCCCAGGAAGTTACACTGAAGCTTTCTTT
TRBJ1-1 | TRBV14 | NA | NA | CASSQDWARGEAFF | TGTGCCAGCAGCCAAGATTGGGCCAGGGGTGAAGCTTTCTTT
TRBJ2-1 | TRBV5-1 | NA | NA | CASSPGMGQSSYNEQFF | TGCGCCAGCAGCCCGGGGATGGGCCAGAGCTCCTACAATGAGCAGTTCTTC
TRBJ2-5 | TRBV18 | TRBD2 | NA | CASSLTSGRGETQYF | TGTGCCAGCTCACTGACTAGCGGGAGGGGAGAGACCCAGTACTTC
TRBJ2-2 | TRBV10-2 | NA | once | CASSLTAGELFF | TGCGCCAGCAGTTTAACGGCCGGGGAGCTGTTTTTT
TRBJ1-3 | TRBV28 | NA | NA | CASREGQASGNTIYF | TGTGCCAGCAGAGAGGGACAAGCCTCTGGAAACACCATATATTTT
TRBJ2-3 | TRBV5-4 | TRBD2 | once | CASSSASGRGTQYF | TGTGCCAGCAGCTCGGCTAGCGGGAGGGGCACGCAGTATTTT
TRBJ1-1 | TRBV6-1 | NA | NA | CASNGRLNTEAFF | TGTGCCAGCAATGGGAGGCTGAACACTGAAGCTTTCTTT
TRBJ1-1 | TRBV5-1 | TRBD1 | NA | CASSLDSQGMNTEAFF | TGCGCCAGCAGCTTGGACTCACAGGGGATGAACACTGAAGCTTTCTTT
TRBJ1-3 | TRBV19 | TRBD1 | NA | CASSRQGSHLGNTIYF | TGTGCCAGTAGTAGACAGGGGAGCCACCTTGGAAACACCATATATTTT
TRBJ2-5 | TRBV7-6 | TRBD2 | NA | CASSLTSGVQETQYF | TGTGCCAGCAGCTTAACTAGCGGGGTGCAAGAGACCCAGTACTTC
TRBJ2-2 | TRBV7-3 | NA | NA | CASSLRAGKNTGELFF | TGTGCCAGCAGCTTAAGGGCGGGGAAGAACACCGGGGAGCTGTTTTTT
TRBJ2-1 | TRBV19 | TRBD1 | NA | CASRRDRVGYNEQFF | TGTGCCAGTAGGCGGGACAGGGTGGGCTACAATGAGCAGTTCTTC
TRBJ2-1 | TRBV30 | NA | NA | CAWVFYNEQFF | TGTGCCTGGGTATTCTACAATGAGCAGTTCTTC
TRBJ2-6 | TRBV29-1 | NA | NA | CSVRSGANVLTF | TGCAGCGTTCGCTCTGGGGCCAACGTCCTGACTTTC
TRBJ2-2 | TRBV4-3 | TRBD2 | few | CASSQNGLAGGPGELFF | TGCGCCAGCAGCCAAAATGGACTAGCGGGAGGACCCGGGGAGCTGTTTTTT
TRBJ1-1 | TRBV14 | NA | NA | CASSQDGGGRGMSTEAFF | TGTGCCAGCAGCCAAGATGGGGGAGGGAGGGGAATGAGCACTGAAGCTTTCTTT
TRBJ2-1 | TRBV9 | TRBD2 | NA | CASSVEGLGNEQFF | TGTGCCAGCAGCGTAGAAGGACTAGGGAATGAGCAGTTCTTC
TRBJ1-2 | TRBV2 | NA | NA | CASSLQAYGYTF | TGTGCCAGCAGTCTCCAGGCCTATGGCTACACCTTC
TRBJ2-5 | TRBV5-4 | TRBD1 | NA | CASSLDPGQGTGTQYF | TGTGCCAGCAGCTTGGATCCGGGACAGGGGACTGGGACCCAGTACTTC
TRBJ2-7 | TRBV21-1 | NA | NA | CASSKGQGPAYEQYF | TGTGCCAGCAGCAAAGGACAGGGGCCCGCCTACGAGCAGTACTTC
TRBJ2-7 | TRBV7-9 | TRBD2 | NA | CASSLAAGAEQYF | TGTGCCAGCAGCTTGGCCGCGGGAGCCGAGCAGTACTTC
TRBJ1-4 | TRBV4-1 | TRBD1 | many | CASSQRETGTSTNEKLFF | TGCGCCAGCAGCCAGAGGGAGACAGGGACATCAACTAATGAAAAACTGTTTTTT
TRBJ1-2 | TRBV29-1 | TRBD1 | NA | CSSPGQAGGYTF | TGCAGCTCCCCGGGACAGGCGGGGGGCTACACCTTC
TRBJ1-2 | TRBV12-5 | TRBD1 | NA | CASGLVTRGRGYTF | TGTGCTAGTGGTTTGGTAACCAGGGGGAGAGGCTACACCTTC
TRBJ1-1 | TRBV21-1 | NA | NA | CASSKEGQVDTEAFF | TGTGCCAGCAGCAAAGAAGGACAGGTGGACACTGAAGCTTTCTTT
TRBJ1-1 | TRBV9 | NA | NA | CASSVDGVRAFF | TGTGCCAGCAGCGTAGACGGGGTTCGAGCTTTCTTT
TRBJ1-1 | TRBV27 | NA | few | CASSLRGLNTEAFF | TGTGCCAGCTCCTTGCGGGGGCTTAACACTGAAGCTTTCTTT
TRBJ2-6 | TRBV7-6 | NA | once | CASSPGYSGANVLTF | TGTGCCAGCAGCCCGGGGTACTCTGGGGCCAACGTCCTGACTTTC
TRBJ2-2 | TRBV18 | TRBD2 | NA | CASSPPSEIAGIRTGELFF | TGTGCCAGCTCACCACCATCGGAGATAGCGGGAATTAGGACCGGGGAGCTGTTTTTT
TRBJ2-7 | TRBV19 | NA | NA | CASSILRGYEQYF | TGTGCCAGTAGTATTCTGCGCGGCTACGAGCAGTACTTC
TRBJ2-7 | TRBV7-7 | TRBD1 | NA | CASSPGDSYEQYF | TGTGCCAGCAGCCCTGGGGACAGTTACGAGCAGTACTTC
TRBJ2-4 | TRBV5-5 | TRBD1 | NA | CASSLQQGAKNIQYF | TGTGCCAGCAGCTTGCAACAGGGGGCCAAAAACATTCAGTACTTC
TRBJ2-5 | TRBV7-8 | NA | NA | CASSLVRGSRGWTQYF | TGTGCCAGCAGCTTGGTGCGTGGTAGTCGCGGATGGACCCAGTACTTC
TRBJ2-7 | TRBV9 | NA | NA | CASSVGGSPTQPYEQYF | TGTGCCAGCAGCGTAGGAGGTTCCCCCACCCAACCCTACGAGCAGTACTTC
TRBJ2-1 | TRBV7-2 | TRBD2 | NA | CASSLALGTSGRVYNEQFF | TGTGCCAGCAGCTTAGCGCTGGGGACTAGCGGGAGGGTGTACAATGAGCAGTTCTTC
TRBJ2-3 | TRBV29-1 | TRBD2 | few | CSVQTGLLSTDTQYF | TGCAGCGTCCAAACGGGACTACTCAGCACAGATACGCAGTATTTT
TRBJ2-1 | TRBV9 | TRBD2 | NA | CASSPLLAGGYNEQFF | TGTGCCAGCAGCCCGTTACTAGCGGGAGGGTACAATGAGCAGTTCTTC
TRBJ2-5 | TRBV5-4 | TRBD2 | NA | CASSLDSGGQETQYF | TGTGCCAGCAGCTTGGATAGCGGGGGCCAAGAGACCCAGTACTTC
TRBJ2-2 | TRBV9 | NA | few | CASSVAANTGELFF | TGTGCCAGCAGCGTAGCCGCGAACACCGGGGAGCTGTTTTTT
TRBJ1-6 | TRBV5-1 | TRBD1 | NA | CASASTGTGTSPLHF | TGCGCCAGCGCCTCAACCGGGACAGGGACGTCGCCCCTCCACTTT
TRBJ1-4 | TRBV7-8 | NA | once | CASSVRAGYGKNEKLFF | TGTGCCAGCAGCGTTAGGGCAGGCTACGGGAAAAATGAAAAACTGTTTTTT
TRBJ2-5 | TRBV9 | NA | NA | CASSPGDQQETQYF | TGTGCCAGCAGCCCAGGGGATCAGCAAGAGACCCAGTACTTC
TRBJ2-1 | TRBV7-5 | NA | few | CVRSQGQPPYNEQFF | TGTGTCAGAAGCCAAGGACAGCCACCCTACAATGAGCAGTTCTTC
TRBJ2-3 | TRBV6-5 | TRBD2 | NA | CASSQTSAYTDTQYF | TGTGCCAGCAGCCAAACTAGCGCATACACAGATACGCAGTATTTT